This paragraph covers one T cell receptor (beta chain) sequence. The method was immunoSEQ multiplex PCR; TCRdb's version includes in-frame clones alone and lacks a portion of them. The sample lists tens of thousands of clones; 60% to 75% were seen once. V was shortened by 0 bases and J by 3 bases, with 9 bases between the two germline ends. Germline lookup yields CDR1 SGHDT and CDR2 YYEEEE. CDR3 length: 15 amino acids. The data derive from a study of blood T cell repertoires in COVID-19. The gene calls are TRBV5-6 and TRBJ2-2, with D unclear. Sequencing was performed on peripheral blood. This receptor was obtained from a woman older than 75 with acute or convalescent COVID-19. The CDR3 here is CASSLVRIDTGELFF. Written as DNA, the CDR3 is TGTGCCAGCAGCTTGGTCAGGATCGACACCGGGGAGCTGTTTTTT.